The T cell receptor (beta chain) described here comes from a study of control samples from healthy donors and cancer patients. Generated by immunoSEQ multiplex PCR, the TCRdb table keeps only in-frame clones and is missing some. Among fewer than 200,000 clones listed, around nine tenths were seen once. The CDR3 totals 14 residues. Germline V gives CDR1 SGHAT, CDR2 FQNNGV. V shed 1 base and J shed 0 bases, with 4 bases lying between them. The chain uses TRBV11-2 and TRBJ2-1, with D hard to call. The receptor was derived from a woman under 40 in good health. Sequenced material: blood. The CDR3 reads CASSLVDSYNEQFF. In nucleotides, the CDR3 is TGTGCCAGCAGCTTAGTTGACTCCTACAATGAGCAGTTCTTC. Looking up the rest from reference TRBV11-2 and TRBJ2-1 gives the full variable domain: EAGVAQSPRYKIIEKRQSVAFWCNPISGHATLYWYQQILGQGPKLLIQFQNNGVVDDSQLPKDRFSAERLKGVDSTLKIQPAKLEDSAVYLCASSLVDSYNEQFFGPGTRLTVL.